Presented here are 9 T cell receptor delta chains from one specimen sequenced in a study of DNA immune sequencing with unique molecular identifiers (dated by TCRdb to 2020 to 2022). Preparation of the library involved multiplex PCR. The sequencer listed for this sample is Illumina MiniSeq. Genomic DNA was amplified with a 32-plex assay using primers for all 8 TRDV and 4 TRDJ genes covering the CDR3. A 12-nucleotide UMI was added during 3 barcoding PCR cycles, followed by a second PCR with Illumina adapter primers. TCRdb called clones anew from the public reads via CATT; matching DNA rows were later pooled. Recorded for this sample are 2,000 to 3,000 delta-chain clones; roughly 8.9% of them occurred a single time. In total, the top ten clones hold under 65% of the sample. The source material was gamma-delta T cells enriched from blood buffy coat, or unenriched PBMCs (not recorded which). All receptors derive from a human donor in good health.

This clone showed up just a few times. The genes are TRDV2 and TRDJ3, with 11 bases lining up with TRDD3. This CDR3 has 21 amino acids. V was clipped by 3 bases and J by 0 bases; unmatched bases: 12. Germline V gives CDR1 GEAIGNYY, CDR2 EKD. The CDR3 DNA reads TGTGCCTGTGACCCTCCGTCTGGGGGATACTCCCGCTCCTGGGACACCCGACAGATGTTTTTC. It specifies CACDPPSGGYSRSWDTRQMFF.

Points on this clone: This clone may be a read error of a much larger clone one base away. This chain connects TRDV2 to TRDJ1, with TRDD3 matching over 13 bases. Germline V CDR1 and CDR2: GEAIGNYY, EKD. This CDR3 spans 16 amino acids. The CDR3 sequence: CACDALLGDTPDKPIF. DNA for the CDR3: TGTGCCTGTGACGCCTTACTGGGGGATACGCCTGATAAACCCATCTTT.

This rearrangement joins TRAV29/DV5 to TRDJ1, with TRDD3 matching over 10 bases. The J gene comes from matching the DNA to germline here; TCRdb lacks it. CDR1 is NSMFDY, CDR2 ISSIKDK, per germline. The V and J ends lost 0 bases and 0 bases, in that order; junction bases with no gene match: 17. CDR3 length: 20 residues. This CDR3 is CAASVDWGIHLGEYTDKLIF. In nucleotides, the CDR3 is TGTGCAGCAAGCGTAGACTGGGGGATTCATCTCGGGGAGTACACCGATAAACTCATCTTT.

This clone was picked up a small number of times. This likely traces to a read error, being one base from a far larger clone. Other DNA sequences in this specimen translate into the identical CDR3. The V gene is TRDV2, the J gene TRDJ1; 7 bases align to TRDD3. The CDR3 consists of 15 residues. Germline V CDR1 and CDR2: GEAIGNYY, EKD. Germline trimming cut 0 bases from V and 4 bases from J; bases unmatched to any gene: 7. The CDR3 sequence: CACDTVSGGYDKLIF. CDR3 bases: TGTGCCTGTGACACCGTTTCTGGGGGCTACGATAAACTCATCTTT.

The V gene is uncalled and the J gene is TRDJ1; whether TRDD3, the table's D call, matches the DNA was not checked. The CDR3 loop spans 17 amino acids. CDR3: CALGGSTGGYSSDKLIF. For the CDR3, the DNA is TGTGCTCTTGGGGGGAGTACTGGGGGATACTCCTCCGATAAACTCATCTTT.

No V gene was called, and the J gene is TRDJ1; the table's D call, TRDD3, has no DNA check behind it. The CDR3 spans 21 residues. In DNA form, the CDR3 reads TGTGCCTGTGACACTCTCCAACTGGAAGGCCCCCCTGGAACAAAGGGCGATAAACTCATCTTT. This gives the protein CACDTLQLEGPPGTKGDKLIF.

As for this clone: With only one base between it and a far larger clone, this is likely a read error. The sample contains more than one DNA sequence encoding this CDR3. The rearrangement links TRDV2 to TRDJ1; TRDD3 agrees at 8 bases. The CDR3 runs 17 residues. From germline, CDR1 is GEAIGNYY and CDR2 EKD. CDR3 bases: TGTGCCTGTGACACCTTAACTGGGGGGCATGACACCGATAAACTCATTTTT. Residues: CACDTLTGGHDTDKLIF.

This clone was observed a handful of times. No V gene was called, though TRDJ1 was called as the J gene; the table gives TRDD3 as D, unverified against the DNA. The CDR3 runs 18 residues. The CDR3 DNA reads TGTGCTCTTGGGGAACCGCATCTGGGGGATACTTGGACCGATAAACTCATCTTT. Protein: CALGEPHLGDTWTDKLIF.

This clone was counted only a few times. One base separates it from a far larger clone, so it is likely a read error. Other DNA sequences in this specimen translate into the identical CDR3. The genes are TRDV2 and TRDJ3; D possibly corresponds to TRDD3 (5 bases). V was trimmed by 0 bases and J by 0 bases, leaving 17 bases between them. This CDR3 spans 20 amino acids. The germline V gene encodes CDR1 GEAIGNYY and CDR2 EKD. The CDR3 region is CACDTLGTTNGSWDTRQMFF. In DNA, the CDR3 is TGTGCCTGTGACACCTTGGGGACCACAAACGGCTCCTGGGACACCCGACAGATGTTTTTC.